The clone carrying this T cell receptor (beta chain) was picked up a small number of times. Its specificity is not known. The data were obtained in a study of shared clonotypes between healthy human individuals. The study, taken as a whole, reports: The naive CD4 repertoires of a handful of donors were compared, and 5% to 6.5% of clonotypes were shared.

Germline V lookup: CDR1 SEHNR, CDR2 FQNEAQ (reference sequence). V lost 1 base, J lost 9 bases, and 10 bases lay in between. The CDR3 is 12 amino acids. The table came from immunoSEQ multiplex PCR; TCRdb's copy has only in-frame clones and leaves some out. This sample has 980,000 or so clones; 76% occur once, and the top ten carry roughly 1.5%. Sequencing was carried out using memory CD4+ T cells sorted from blood. The sample's subset: CD45RA-negative fraction. The rearrangement links TRBV7-9 to TRBJ2-7; maybe TRBD1 (6 bases). The sequence was obtained from a young man in good health. The chain's CDR3 is CASSLGQGRQYF. The CDR3 bases are TGTGCCAGCAGCTTAGGGCAGGGGAGGCAGTACTTC.